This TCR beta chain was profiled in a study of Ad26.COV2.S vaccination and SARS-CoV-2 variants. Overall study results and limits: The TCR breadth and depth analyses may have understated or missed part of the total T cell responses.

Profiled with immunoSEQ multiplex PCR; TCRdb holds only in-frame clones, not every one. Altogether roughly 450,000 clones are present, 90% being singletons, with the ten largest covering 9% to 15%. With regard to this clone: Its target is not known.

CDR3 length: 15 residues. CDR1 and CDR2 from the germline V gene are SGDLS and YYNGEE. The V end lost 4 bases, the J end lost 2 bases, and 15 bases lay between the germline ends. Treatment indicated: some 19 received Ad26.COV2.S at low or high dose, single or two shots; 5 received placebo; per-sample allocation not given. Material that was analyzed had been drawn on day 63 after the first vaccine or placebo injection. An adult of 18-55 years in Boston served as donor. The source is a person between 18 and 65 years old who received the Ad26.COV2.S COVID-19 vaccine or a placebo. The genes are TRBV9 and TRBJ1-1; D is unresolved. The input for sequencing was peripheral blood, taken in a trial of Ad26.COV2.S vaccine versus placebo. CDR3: CASSPQHLGNTEAFF. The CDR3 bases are TGTGCCAGCAGCCCTCAACACTTAGGAAACACTGAAGCTTTCTTT.